Below are 21 T cell receptor beta chains sequenced from a single sample in a study of blood T cell repertoires in COVID-19. Only in-frame clones appear in the TCRdb table, and some are missing; sequencing was by immunoSEQ multiplex PCR. Of a few hundred thousand clones listed, roughly 89% are singletons. Sequencing was performed on PBMCs or T cells enriched from blood (not recorded which). Receptors were obtained from a man aged 18 to 29 with acute COVID-19.

CDR3 region: CASSEQGVQPYEQYF. The CDR3 nucleotides read TGTGCCAGTAGCGAACAGGGGGTTCAACCCTACGAGCAGTACTTC. The rearrangement uses TRBV19 and TRBJ2-7; 8 bases align to TRBD1. The CDR3 loop spans 15 amino acids. The V gene's germline CDR1 is LNHDA and CDR2 SQIVND (reference sequence). V lost 6 bases to trimming and J lost 2 bases; unmatched junction nucleotides: 9.

The chain has TRBV6-5 and TRBJ1-2; perhaps TRBD1 as D (6 bases). Between the trimmed V and J ends, which lost 8 bases and 4 bases, there was a span of 11 bases. Germline V gene lookup returns CDR1 MNHEY and CDR2 SVGAGI. This CDR3 region has 12 residues. This CDR3 is CASGRGAYGYTF. The DNA for the CDR3 is TGTGCCAGCGGCAGGGGAGCCTATGGCTACACCTTC.

The chain recombines TRBV6-2 or TRBV6-3 with TRBJ1-5, with a weak D call TRBD1 (6 bases). V lost 4 bases, J lost 3 bases, and 19 bases lay in between. Per the germline V gene, CDR1 is MNHEY and CDR2 is SVGEGT. The CDR3 is 17 residues long. The DNA of the CDR3 is TGTGCCAGCAGTTCCCTCCGAGCGGACAGCAACAATCAGCCCCAGCATTTT. Translation: CASSSLRADSNNQPQHF.

The chain has TRBV28 and TRBJ2-3; maybe TRBD2 (6 bases). Germline values: CDR1 MDHEN, CDR2 SYDVKM. V was pared by 8 bases and J by 0 bases, with 9 bases between. The CDR3 length is 13 residues. In DNA, the CDR3 is TGTGCCAGCGGGAGGTCTAGCACAGATACGCAGTATTTT. Translation gives CASGRSSTDTQYF.

The chain joins TRBV28 to TRBJ1-2; TRBD1 agrees at 7 bases. CDR1 is MDHEN and CDR2 is SYDVKM in the germline V gene. This CDR3 has 15 amino acids. V trimming: 6 bases; J trimming: 7 bases; junction bases outside the gene matches: 14. CDR3 DNA: TGTGCCAGCAGCCCTCCAGGGGGGCGAGTAAGTGGCTACACCTTC. It yields the protein CASSPPGGRVSGYTF.

This rearrangement joins TRBV28 to TRBJ1-5, with a tentative D call TRBD1 (6 bases). The CDR3 sequence is 15 residues long. The V end lost 7 bases, the J end lost 2 bases, and 15 bases lay between the germline ends. Germline-derived CDR1 and CDR2 are MDHEN and SYDVKM. The CDR3 sequence is CASTLSYRGNQPQHF. The CDR3 bases are TGTGCCAGCACCCTATCTTACAGGGGCAATCAGCCCCAGCATTTT.

CDR3 sequence: CASSLVVAINEKLFF. CDR3 bases: TGTGCCAGCAGCTTGGTTGTCGCTATTAATGAAAAACTGTTTTTT. The gene calls are TRBV5-8 and TRBJ1-4; D gene unclear. V was shortened by 0 bases and J by 4 bases, with 10 bases between the two germline ends. CDR3 size: 15 residues. Germline lookup yields CDR1 SGHTS and CDR2 YDEGEE.

The CDR3: CASSEDPAPGTDTQYF. CDR3 DNA: TGCGCCAGCAGTGAGGATCCAGCGCCAGGCACAGATACGCAGTATTTT. The chain recombines TRBV10-1 with TRBJ2-3, with no clear D. The CDR3 runs to 16 residues. The germline CDR1 and CDR2 sequences are WNHNN and SYGVQD (reference sequence). Between the trimmed V and J ends, which lost 2 bases and 1 base, there was a span of 13 bases.

A note on this clone: Sequence at one end of the junction differs from germline and may be a read error. V is TRBV7-8 and J is TRBJ1-1; D remains ambiguous. This CDR3 is built from 15 residues. CDR1 and CDR2 (germline): SGHVS, FQNEAQ. The CDR3 spells CASSLLGYSNAEAFF. CDR3 in DNA: TGTGCCAGCAGCCTCCTAGGATACTCGAACGCTGAAGCTTTCTTT.

This chain joins TRBV27 and TRBJ1-4; D is undetermined. The V gene lost 6 bases and the J gene lost 0 bases, with 11 bases spanning the gap. Germline V gene sequence: CDR1 MNHEY, CDR2 SMNVEV (reference sequence). This CDR3 is built from 15 residues. CDR3 in DNA: TGTGCCAGCAGGGATCGAACAGCAACTAATGAAAAACTGTTTTTT. Amino acid sequence: CASRDRTATNEKLFF.

CDR3 bases: TGTGCCAGCAGCCTAATAGCGGGAGGTACCTACGAGCAGTACTTC. Translated: CASSLIAGGTYEQYF. This chain uses TRBV7-3 with TRBJ2-7; 10 bases agree with TRBD2. The CDR3 runs to 15 residues. From germline, CDR1 is SGHTA and CDR2 FQGTGA. The junction had 6 bases not matched to a gene; V was cut back by 5 bases and J by 2 bases.

This rearrangement joins TRBV6-2 or TRBV6-3 to TRBJ1-1, with D hard to call. Per the germline V gene, CDR1 is MNHEY and CDR2 is SVGEGT. V gave up 2 bases and J gave up 0 bases, with 13 bases separating them. The length of the CDR3 is 16 residues. CDR3: CASSYPLSTLNTEAFF. The CDR3 bases are TGTGCCAGCAGTTACCCCCTAAGTACCTTGAACACTGAAGCTTTCTTT.

This sequence joins TRBV21-1 and TRBJ2-3; the DNA was not used to check the table's D call, TRBD2. TRBV21-1 is tagged as a pseudogene. The length of the CDR3 is 17 residues. The CDR3 DNA follows: TGTGCCAGCAGCAAAAAAAGTAGCGGGGGTAGCACAGATACGCAGTATTTT. It specifies CASSKKSSGGSTDTQYF.

The rearrangement uses TRBV4-1 and TRBJ1-5, with 8 bases fitting TRBD1. Germline values: CDR1 MGHRA, CDR2 YSYEKL. This CDR3 has 14 amino acids. Unmatched junction bases numbered 1, after V lost 4 bases and J lost 2 bases. CDR3 protein: CASSPGQGNQPQHF. The DNA of the CDR3 is TGCGCCAGCAGCCCGGGACAGGGCAATCAGCCCCAGCATTTT.

The CDR3 loop reads CASSQDWMGPYEQYF. CDR3 DNA sequence: TGCGCCAGCAGCCAAGATTGGATGGGCCCCTACGAGCAGTACTTC. This sequence joins TRBV4-1 and TRBJ2-7; D gene unclear. Per the germline V gene, CDR1 is MGHRA and CDR2 is YSYEKL. Between the trimmed V and J ends, which lost 0 bases and 2 bases, there was a span of 11 bases. The CDR3 length is 15 residues.

CDR3 nucleotide sequence: TGTGCCAGCAGCTCGCCGGCGGGGCGCGAGGCAACTAATGAAAAACTGTTTTTT. Its protein is CASSSPAGREATNEKLFF. The chain carries TRBV28 and TRBJ1-4, with TRBD1 as a possible D gene (5 bases). There are 18 residues in the CDR3. The ends were cut back, 6 bases at V and 0 bases at J, with 20 bases in the middle. Germline-derived CDR1 and CDR2 are MDHEN and SYDVKM.

The chain recombines TRBV2 with TRBJ1-5; 9 bases fit TRBD1. From germline, CDR1 is SNHLY and CDR2 FYNNEI. The CDR3 contains 15 residues. V shed 6 bases, J shed 2 bases, and the junction held 5 bases outside the gene matches. Here the CDR3 reads CASRDRGSGNQPQHF. For the CDR3, the DNA is TGTGCCAGCAGGGACAGGGGATCGGGCAATCAGCCCCAGCATTTT.

The V gene is TRBV14, the J gene TRBJ2-2, with D tentatively TRBD2 (5 bases). V was pared by 0 bases and J by 0 bases, with 23 bases between. CDR3 size: 21 residues. Germline CDR1 and CDR2: SGHDN and FVKESK. This CDR3 reads CASSQERVRQRREPNTGELFF. The CDR3 nucleotides are TGTGCCAGCAGCCAAGAGAGGGTCAGGCAGCGACGAGAGCCGAACACCGGGGAGCTGTTTTTT.

The rearrangement uses TRBV7-6 and TRBJ1-1; TRBD1 matches at 9 bases. In germline, CDR1 is SGHVS, CDR2 FNYEAQ. The ends lost 0 bases at V and 4 bases at J; junction bases unmatched: 3. This CDR3 comprises 15 residues. The CDR3 sequence is CASSLAGQGSTEAFF. In DNA, the CDR3 is TGTGCCAGCAGCTTAGCTGGACAGGGGAGCACTGAAGCTTTCTTT.

The rearrangement uses TRBV7-9 and TRBJ2-7, with 8 bases that match TRBD2. CDR3 length: 15 amino acids. V gave up 6 bases and J gave up 0 bases; unmatched junction bases: 7. The germline gives CDR1 SEHNR, CDR2 FQNEAQ (reference sequence). CDR3 bases: TGTGCCAGCAGACAAGCGGGAGAGTACTCCTACGAGCAGTACTTC. The encoded protein is CASRQAGEYSYEQYF.

The chain links TRBV30 to TRBJ1-5; maybe TRBD1 (6 bases). The CDR3 consists of 13 residues. V gave up 0 bases and J gave up 9 bases, with 12 bases separating them. Germline CDR1 and CDR2: GTSNPN and SVGIG (reference sequence). As DNA, the CDR3 is TGTGCCTGGAGTGTACAGGGCGCCCGGCCCCAGCATTTT. Translating it yields CAWSVQGARPQHF.